One sample yielded the 3 T cell receptor beta chains listed below, sequenced in a study of human T cells and chemical hapten exposure. Total RNA was isolated from whole blood that had not been fractionated. MiXCR, run by TCRdb on the 5' RACE reads, gives a single entry per CDR3 protein. The data contain around 82,000 distinct CDR3 sequences, 6% to 8.5% of them singletons. Source of these receptors: a male donor in good health.

This clonotype was seen at least ten times. The chain joins TRBV6-6 to TRBJ2-5; TRBD2 matches 13 bases. From germline, CDR1 is MNHNY and CDR2 SVGAGI (reference sequence). V trimming: 5 bases; J trimming: 4 bases; junction bases outside the gene matches: 4. The CDR3 covers 15 residues. The CDR3 here is CASSQTSGRSETQYF. The CDR3 nucleotides are TGTGCCAGCAGTCAGACTAGCGGGAGGTCAGAGACCCAGTACTTC.

This clonotype was picked up many times. The rearrangement links TRBV5-6 to TRBJ1-1; no clear D gene. Germline lookup yields CDR1 SGHDT and CDR2 YYEEEE. V was clipped by 4 bases and J by 7 bases, with 14 bases between them. This CDR3 comprises 13 residues. The CDR3 bases are TGTGCCAGCAGCCCCGGAGGCAGACTTGAAGCTTTCTTT. Translation gives CASSPGGRLEAFF.

The V and J genes are TRBV20-1 and TRBJ1-1; unclear D gene. CDR1 is DFQATT, CDR2 SNEGSKA, per germline (reference sequence). The V end was cut by 3 bases, the J end by 1 base, with 15 bases between. CDR3 size: 15 residues. The CDR3 DNA follows: TGCAGTGCTAGTGGGCAGGCGAACCCGAACACTGAAGCTTTCTTT. Translating it yields CSASGQANPNTEAFF.